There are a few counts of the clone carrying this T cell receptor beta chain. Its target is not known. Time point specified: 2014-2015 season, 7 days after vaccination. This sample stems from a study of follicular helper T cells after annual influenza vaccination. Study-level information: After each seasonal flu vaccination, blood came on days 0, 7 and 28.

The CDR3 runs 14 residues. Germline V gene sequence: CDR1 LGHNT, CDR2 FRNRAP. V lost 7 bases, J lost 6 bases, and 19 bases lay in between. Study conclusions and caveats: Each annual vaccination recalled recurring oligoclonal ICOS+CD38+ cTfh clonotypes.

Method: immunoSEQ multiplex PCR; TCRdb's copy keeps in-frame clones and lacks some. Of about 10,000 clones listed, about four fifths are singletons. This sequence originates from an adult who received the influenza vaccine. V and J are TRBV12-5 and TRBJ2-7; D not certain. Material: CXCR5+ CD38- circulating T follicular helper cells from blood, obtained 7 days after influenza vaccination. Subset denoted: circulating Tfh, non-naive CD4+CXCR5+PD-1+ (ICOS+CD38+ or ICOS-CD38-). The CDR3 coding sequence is TGTGCTAGTGCCCGACCGAGTGTGGGCCCCGAGCAGTACTTC. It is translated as CASARPSVGPEQYF.